This T cell receptor (beta chain) is drawn from a study of cytomegalovirus exposure and HLA in healthy donors (TCRdb year 2017). Background for the entire study: In an earlier analysis of some 550 of the donors, 250 to 350 Gb of sequence data and 90 million to 120 million unique TCR beta sequences from roughly 200 million T cells were reported. HLA typing covered class I and class II loci at four-digit resolution. Using immunosequencing, the study profiled T cell repertoires from roughly 650 subjects and related those repertoires to cytomegalovirus serostatus. A later genetic analysis used genome-wide SNP genotypes for about 65% of the 666 donors, treating that subset as a discovery cohort. Four or five DR-DQ haplotypes were treated as single units for association and clustering because of strong linkage in the cohort. Donor age, sex, ethnicity and CMV serostatus were compiled alongside the repertoire data. Of the approximately 400 genotyped donors, 81% were placed in the genetic ancestry cluster associated with self-reported Caucasian donors. Typing coverage varied by locus: roughly 620-630 donors for A, B, C, DRB1 and DQB1; 522 for DQA1; about 600 for DPA1; around 450 for DPB1. An early release covering roughly 640 HLA-typed donors comprised approximately 290 gigabases of sequencing data and 85 million or so unique TCR sequences. A later analysis re-analyzed previously published TCR beta repertoires from hundreds of donors and added high-resolution HLA genotyping to study TCR occurrence patterns. The study was designed to test whether signatures of past pathogen exposure could be identified by cataloging public T cell receptors. Every repertoire in the discovery cohort had been generated on one and the same sequencing platform. In addition to the first cohort of roughly 670 subjects, a separate validation cohort of approximately 110 different subjects was used. An earlier analysis of approximately 640 of the donors applied high-throughput TCR beta sequencing to assess whether each TCR beta V gene segment acted as functional or pseudogenic. In the later analysis, no new phenotypic data were used to find candidate immune exposures; instead, reliance was placed on TCR beta sequences and their occurrence across donors. Among 300 to 500 genotyped donors of the cohort, an average of roughly 230,000 unique TCR beta nucleotide sequences was sequenced per donor, of which roughly 18% were non-productive. To predict cytomegalovirus infection status, the study brought together high-throughput TCR immunosequencing, statistical association of individual TCRs with disease status, and machine learning.

The study at large found these results: In an earlier analysis of some 540 of the donors, most TCR beta V segments appeared in productive rearrangements about 87% or about 30% of the time, broadly matching IMGT annotations. Compared with the approximately 710-donor mean, donors in an Asian-associated ancestry cluster had fewer N-insertions in productive TCRs, according to a later genetic analysis. In a later analysis, HLA-associated TCR beta chains were found to be more clonally expanded and to have lower generation probabilities than equally common non-associated chains. In vitro tests confirmed that three of the cytomegalovirus-associated TCR beta chains recognize cytomegalovirus antigens. A later analysis found that TCR association rates varied across HLA loci, with DRB1 alleles showing the most associated TCRs and HLA-C alleles the fewest. Because counts were too low, about 15 rarely observed V segments, including chromosome 9 orphons, were left out of the earlier analysis of some 640 of the donors. Correlated functional status among segregating V segments might be attributable to linkage disequilibrium, but an unknown experimental factor could not be ruled out. According to the authors, the approach could potentially be generalized to other disease states and immunological phenotypes. In a later analysis, some 18,000 TCR beta sequences were associated with specific HLA alleles at a false discovery rate of 0.05. Assigning TCR associations to individual alleles was difficult when HLA alleles, especially DR and DQ, strongly co-occurred. In a later genetic analysis, a missense DCLRE1C variant was associated with V-gene and J-gene trimming of TCR beta chains, and the association was replicated in an independent cohort. Most TCR sequences were observed very rarely across donors, whereas some public TCRs were present in many individuals. A cluster of highly shared sequence variants was judged likely to be a technical artifact of the sequencing pipeline. A further reported finding was that TCR beta sequences accurately predicted the HLA-A and HLA-B alleles for most subjects in the first cohort. In this cohort, only TCR beta chains were sequenced, and detectable features were limited by the absence of alpha or paired-chain data. The only immune exposure information available for the cohort was CMV serostatus. A total of around 150 TCR beta chains were listed by the study as associated with cytomegalovirus. A later analysis reported that several top co-occurrence clusters appeared linked to parvovirus B19, influenza, CMV and Epstein-Barr virus. HLA typing was unavailable for some donors at each locus, so association tests used only the typed subset. The presence/absence analyses assumed that sequencing depth was roughly uniform across donors, and that assumption may not be true. The 87-base-pair reads could not distinguish some IMGT-functional V segments, including TRBV6-2 and TRBV6-3, so those segments were excluded. In both the original and validation cohorts, the classifier was reported to diagnose cytomegalovirus status with high specificity and sensitivity. In a later analysis, most CMV-associated TCR beta chains were found to appear HLA-restricted, with HLA associations seemingly driven largely by CMV exposure.

The cohort consisted of 600 or so healthy bone marrow donors. At the time of sampling, all cohort members were nominally healthy, though unrecorded immune exposures were likely present. The donor was CMV seropositive and was included in the group of almost 300 seropositive cohort members. A peripheral blood sample was provided by each donor, and peripheral blood mononuclear cells were used for TCR beta sequencing. Genomic DNA extraction from the blood cell samples was performed with the Qiagen DNeasy Blood Extraction Kit. Receptor libraries were prepared by the immunoSEQ multiplex PCR assay. For the multiplex PCR, a mixture combining 60 forward primers for TCR Vbeta segments and 13 reverse primers for TCR Jbeta segments was used. The CDR3 region of rearranged TCR beta genes was amplified from genomic DNA by a multiplex PCR assay. The Illumina HiSeq System was used to sequence the amplified TCR beta libraries as 87-base-pair reads. Regarding the original processing steps: In a later analysis, about 80 million unique TCR beta chains were counted across the 500 to 850 repertoires, and around 10 million of these chains were shared by at least two donors. A nearest-neighbor algorithm error-corrected the raw reads and collapsed the reads into unique sequences, merging closely related sequences to remove PCR and sequencing errors. V, D and J gene segments were assigned by aligning CDR3 sequences to IMGT reference sequences. For a sequence to be retained, a match of at least six nucleotides was required to both a V gene segment and a J gene segment. A rearrangement counted as productive if the CDR3 had no stop codons and remained in frame with V and J, and every other rearrangement counted as non-productive. Following IMGT convention, CDR3 was defined as the stretch from the second conserved V-encoded cysteine to the conserved J-encoded phenylalanine. The earlier analysis of about 610 of the donors excluded sequences that lacked an unambiguous match to a single V gene segment. In an earlier analysis of several hundred of the donors, V segments were called functional above 56.7% productive rearrangements and were called segregating when the between-donor standard deviation exceeded 5%. To diagnose cytomegalovirus status from the catalog of TCR beta chain sequences, a statistical classification framework was built. V and J gene assignment, in a later analysis, came from comparing TCR nucleotide sequences with IMGT/GENE-DB human TR gene sequences. In a later analysis, CDR3 sequences and most-parsimonious VDJ recombination scenarios were assigned using the TCRdist pipeline. A later analysis defined each TCR beta chain by its CDR3 amino acid sequence plus V-gene family, and excluded reads lacking a unique V-gene family. To address suspected cross-contamination and a sequencing artifact, a later analysis removed around 600 highly shared, low-generation-probability nucleotide sequences. In a later analysis, a clonal expansion index for each public chain was calculated from normalized within-repertoire ranks of inferred template counts. In a later analysis, generation probabilities were computed with a VDJ recombination model fitted to out-of-frame rearrangements, and the resulting probabilities were checked against IGoR. In a later analysis, hypergeometric tests were used to score TCR-TCR, TCR-HLA and TCR-CMV co-occurrence, with a repertoire-size bias correction applied to TCR pairs. A later analysis estimated false discovery rates by permuting HLA or CMV assignments 20 times. A later analysis grouped co-occurring TCRs with DBSCAN, adding TCRdist sequence similarity when clustering within HLA-allele-positive subsets. Repertoires with fewer than 30,000 or more than 120,000 public chains were left out of co-occurrence clustering, as were about 5 repertoires with anomalous nucleotide sharing. The source is immuneACCESS, and TCRdb retained only in-frame sequences with V and J called. Part of the clones is not carried over; for the studies checked, unresolved V genes explain less than half of this, and the remainder is unexplained. V, J and clone size are those of that table, while D and trimming were read from the DNA. Present in this sample are roughly 200,000 clones, around a tenth of which were seen just once. The leading ten clones occupy 1% to 1.5% of the sample.

Looking up the germline V gene yields CDR1 SGHRS and CDR2 YFSETQ. Including the terminal cysteine and phenylalanine, the CDR3 comprises 12 residues. Here the CDR3 DNA is all that survives: 36 bases in frame from base 1. V is pared back by 4 bases and J by 0 bases, with 5 bases lying between the germline termini. This clone was detected only a few times. What this receptor recognizes is not known. Base qualities are not recorded, but no much larger clone differs from it by a single base. The TCR sequence derives from a woman in her thirties in good health and CMV-seropositive. Here the chain combines TRBV5-1 and TRBJ2-7; no D gene can be assigned with confidence. The specimen sequenced was PBMCs. The nucleotide sequence reads as follows: TGCGCCAGCAGCACAAACTCCTACGAGCAGTACTTC. Protein translation: CASSTNSYEQYF.